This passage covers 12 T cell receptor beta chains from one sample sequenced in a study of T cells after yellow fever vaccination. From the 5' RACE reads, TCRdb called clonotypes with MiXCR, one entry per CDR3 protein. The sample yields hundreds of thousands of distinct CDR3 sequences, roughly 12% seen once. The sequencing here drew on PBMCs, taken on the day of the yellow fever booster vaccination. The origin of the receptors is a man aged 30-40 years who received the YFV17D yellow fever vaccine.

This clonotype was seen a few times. CDR3: CASALAGGFYNEQFF. CDR3 in DNA: TGTGCCAGCGCCCTGGCGGGAGGTTTCTACAATGAGCAGTTCTTC. The chain is built from TRBV27 and TRBJ2-1; TRBD2 aligns across 8 bases. From germline, CDR1 is MNHEY and CDR2 SMNVEV (reference sequence). The CDR3 sequence is 15 residues long. V shed 8 bases and J 3 bases; nucleotides not matched to a gene: 9.

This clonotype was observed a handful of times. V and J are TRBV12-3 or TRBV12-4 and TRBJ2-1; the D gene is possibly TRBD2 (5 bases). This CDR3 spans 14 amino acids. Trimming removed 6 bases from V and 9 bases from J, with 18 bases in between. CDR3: CASSPGSPSSEQFF. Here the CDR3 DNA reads TGTGCCAGCAGCCCGGGATCCCCAAGTAGTGAGCAGTTCTTC.

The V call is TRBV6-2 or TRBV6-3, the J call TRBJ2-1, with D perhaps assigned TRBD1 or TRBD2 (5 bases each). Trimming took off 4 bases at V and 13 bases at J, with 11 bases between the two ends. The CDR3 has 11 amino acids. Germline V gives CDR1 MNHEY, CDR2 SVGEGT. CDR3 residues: CASSSFGTQFF. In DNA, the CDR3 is TGTGCCAGCAGTTCTTTCGGGACCCAGTTCTTC.

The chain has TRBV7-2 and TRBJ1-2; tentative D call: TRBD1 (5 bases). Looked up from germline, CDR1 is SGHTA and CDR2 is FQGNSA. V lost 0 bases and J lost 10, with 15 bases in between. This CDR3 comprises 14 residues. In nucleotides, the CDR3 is TGTGCCAGCAGCTTAGCCATAACCGACAGAGACTACACCTTC. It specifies CASSLAITDRDYTF.

The CDR3 DNA reads TGTGCCAGCAGCTTAGAGGACAGGGGCGAAAAACTGTTTTTT. The encoded protein is CASSLEDRGEKLFF. The chain employs TRBV7-2 and TRBJ1-4; the match to TRBD1 covers 9 bases. Looked up from germline, CDR1 is SGHTA and CDR2 is FQGNSA. CDR3 length: 14 amino acids. Trimming took 1 base from V and 8 from J; bases not matched to a gene: 2.

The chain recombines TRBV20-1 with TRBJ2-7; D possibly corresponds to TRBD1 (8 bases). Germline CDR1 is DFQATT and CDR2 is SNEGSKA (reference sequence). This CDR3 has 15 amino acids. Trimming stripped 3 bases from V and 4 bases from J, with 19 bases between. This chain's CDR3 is CSARLRGREWYEQYF. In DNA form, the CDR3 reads TGCAGTGCTAGGCTCAGGGGGCGGGAGTGGTACGAGCAGTACTTC.

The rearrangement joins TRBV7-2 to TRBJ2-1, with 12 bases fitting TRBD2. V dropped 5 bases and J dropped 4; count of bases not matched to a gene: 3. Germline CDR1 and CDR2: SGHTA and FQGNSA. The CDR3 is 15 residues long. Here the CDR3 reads CASSVTSGRYNEQFF. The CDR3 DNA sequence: TGTGCCAGCAGCGTAACTAGCGGGAGGTACAATGAGCAGTTCTTC. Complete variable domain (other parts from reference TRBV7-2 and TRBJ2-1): GAGVSQSPSNKVTEKGKDVELRCDPISGHTALYWYRQSLGQGLEFLIYFQGNSAPDKSGLPSDRFSAERTGGSVSTLTIQRTQQEDSAVYLCASSVTSGRYNEQFFGPGTRLTVL.

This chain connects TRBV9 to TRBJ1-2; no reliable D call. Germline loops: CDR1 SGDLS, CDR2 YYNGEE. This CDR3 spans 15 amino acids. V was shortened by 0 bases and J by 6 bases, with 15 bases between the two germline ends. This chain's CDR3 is CASSVGPSPPDGYTF. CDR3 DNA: TGTGCCAGCAGCGTAGGTCCCTCACCTCCCGATGGCTACACCTTC.

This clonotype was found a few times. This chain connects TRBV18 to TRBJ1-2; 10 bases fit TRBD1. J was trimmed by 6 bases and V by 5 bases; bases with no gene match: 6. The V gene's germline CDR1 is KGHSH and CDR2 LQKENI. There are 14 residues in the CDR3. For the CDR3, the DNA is TGTGCCAGCTCAATCGGGACAGGGGCTGATGGCTACACCTTC. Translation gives CASSIGTGADGYTF. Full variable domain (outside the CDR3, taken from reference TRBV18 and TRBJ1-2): NAGVMQNPRHLVRRRGQEARLRCSPMKGHSHVYWYRQLPEEGLKFMVYLQKENIIDESGMPKERFSAEFPKEGPSILRIQQVVRGDSAAYFCASSIGTGADGYTFGSGTRLTVV.

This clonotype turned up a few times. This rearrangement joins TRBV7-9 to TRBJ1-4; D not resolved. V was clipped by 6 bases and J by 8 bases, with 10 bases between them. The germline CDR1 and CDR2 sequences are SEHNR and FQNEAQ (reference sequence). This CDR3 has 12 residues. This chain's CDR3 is CASSLNREKLFF. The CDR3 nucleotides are TGTGCCAGCAGTCTTAACCGGGAAAAACTGTTTTTT.

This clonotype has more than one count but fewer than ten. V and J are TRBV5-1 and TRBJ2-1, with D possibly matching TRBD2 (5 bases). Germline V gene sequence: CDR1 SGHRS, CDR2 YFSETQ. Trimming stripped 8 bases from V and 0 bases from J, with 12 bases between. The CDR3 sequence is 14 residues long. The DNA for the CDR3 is TGCGCCAGTATCAGCGGTGACTCCTACAATGAGCAGTTCTTC. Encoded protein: CASISGDSYNEQFF.

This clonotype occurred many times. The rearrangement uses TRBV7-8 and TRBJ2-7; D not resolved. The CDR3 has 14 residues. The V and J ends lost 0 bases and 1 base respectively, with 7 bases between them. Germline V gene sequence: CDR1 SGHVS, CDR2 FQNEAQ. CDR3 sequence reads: CASSLAVGSYEQYF. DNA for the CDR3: TGTGCCAGCAGCTTAGCGGTGGGTTCCTACGAGCAGTACTTC.